The rows below give T cell receptor beta chains drawn from one sample of a study of blood T cell repertoires in COVID-19. This table comes from immunoSEQ multiplex PCR, and its TCRdb copy is limited to in-frame clones, with some not included. Among nearly 200,000 clones listed, about 82% were seen once. The sample comprised peripheral blood. Receptors originate from a man between 60 and 70 years old with COVID-19, enrolled during active disease. Both conserved end residues are part of each CDR3. A D gene is named only where the DNA matches it firmly. Only some rows state a clone size, as once, few, many or a class for expanded clones.

cdr3_aa: CASSFRQGNEQFF
cdr3_nt: TGTGCCAGCAGCTTTCGACAGGGGAATGAGCAGTTCTTC
d_call: TRBD1
v_call: TRBV7-3
cdr3_length: 13
j_call: TRBJ2-1
clone_size: -

cdr3_aa: CASAPQGARSYEQYF
cdr3_nt: TGTGCCAGCGCCCCACAGGGGGCGAGATCCTACGAGCAGTACTTC
d_call: -
v_call: TRBV21-1
cdr3_length: 15
j_call: TRBJ2-7
clone_size: -

cdr3_aa: CASSLAANRPNEKLFF
cdr3_nt: TGTGCCAGCAGCTTAGCGGCTAACAGGCCGAATGAAAAACTGTTTTTT
d_call: -
v_call: TRBV7-2
cdr3_length: 16
j_call: TRBJ1-4
clone_size: -

cdr3_aa: CASSNGGTPYLSEQFF
cdr3_nt: TGCGCCAGCAGCAATGGAGGGACCCCCTATCTAAGTGAGCAGTTCTTC
d_call: -
v_call: TRBV5-1
cdr3_length: 16
j_call: TRBJ2-1
clone_size: -

cdr3_aa: CASRIQANTEAFF
cdr3_nt: TGTGCCAGCAGGATACAGGCGAACACTGAAGCTTTCTTT
d_call: -
v_call: TRBV6-6
cdr3_length: 13
j_call: TRBJ1-1
clone_size: -

cdr3_aa: CATSRVVRQYF
cdr3_nt: TGTGCCACCAGCAGAGTGGTCAGACAGTACTTC
d_call: -
v_call: TRBV15
cdr3_length: 11
j_call: TRBJ2-7
clone_size: few

cdr3_aa: CASRTASNYGYTF
cdr3_nt: TGTGCCAGCCGGACAGCCTCTAACTATGGCTACACCTTC
d_call: -
v_call: TRBV2
cdr3_length: 13
j_call: TRBJ1-2
clone_size: -

cdr3_aa: CASSDTYGYTF
cdr3_nt: TGTGCCAGCTCGGACACCTATGGCTACACCTTC
d_call: -
v_call: TRBV28
cdr3_length: 11
j_call: TRBJ1-2
clone_size: -

cdr3_aa: CASSLQSEKLFF
cdr3_nt: TGTGCCAGCAGCTTACAATCTGAAAAACTGTTTTTT
d_call: -
v_call: TRBV7-9
cdr3_length: 12
j_call: TRBJ1-4
clone_size: few

cdr3_aa: CATQGAADNSPLHF
cdr3_nt: TGTGCCACCCAGGGGGCCGCTGATAATTCACCCCTCCACTTT
d_call: TRBD1
v_call: TRBV10-3
cdr3_length: 14
j_call: TRBJ1-6
clone_size: -

cdr3_aa: CASSTGTGVQAFF
cdr3_nt: TGTGCCAGTAGTACGGGGACAGGCGTACAAGCTTTCTTT
d_call: TRBD1
v_call: TRBV19
cdr3_length: 13
j_call: TRBJ1-1
clone_size: -

cdr3_aa: CASSQAGDNSPLHF
cdr3_nt: TGTGCCAGCAGCCAAGCGGGAGATAATTCACCCCTCCACTTT
d_call: -
v_call: TRBV3-1/TRBV3-2
cdr3_length: 14
j_call: TRBJ1-6
clone_size: -

cdr3_aa: CASSSGQGSSPLHF
cdr3_nt: TGTGCCAGCAGTTCGGGACAGGGATCATCACCCCTCCACTTT
d_call: TRBD1
v_call: TRBV28
cdr3_length: 14
j_call: TRBJ1-6
clone_size: -

cdr3_aa: CASSLGVFGQGRTDTQYF
cdr3_nt: TGTGCCAGCAGCTTGGGGGTCTTTGGACAGGGACGCACAGATACGCAGTATTTT
d_call: TRBD1
v_call: TRBV5-4
cdr3_length: 18
j_call: TRBJ2-3
clone_size: -

cdr3_aa: CASSLGQHTDTQYF
cdr3_nt: TGTGCCAGCAGCTTGGGACAGCACACAGATACGCAGTATTTT
d_call: -
v_call: TRBV5-8
cdr3_length: 14
j_call: TRBJ2-3
clone_size: -

cdr3_aa: CASSVVGQGGKLFF
cdr3_nt: TGTGCCAGCAGCGTAGTAGGACAGGGAGGAAAACTGTTTTTT
d_call: TRBD1
v_call: TRBV9
cdr3_length: 14
j_call: TRBJ1-4
clone_size: -

cdr3_aa: CASRGTGMNTEAFF
cdr3_nt: TGTGCCAGCAGAGGGACAGGGATGAACACTGAAGCTTTCTTT
d_call: TRBD1
v_call: TRBV27
cdr3_length: 14
j_call: TRBJ1-1
clone_size: -

cdr3_aa: CASSIVGRVEEQFF
cdr3_nt: TGTGCCAGTAGTATAGTCGGGAGGGTAGAAGAGCAGTTCTTC
d_call: TRBD2
v_call: TRBV19
cdr3_length: 14
j_call: TRBJ2-1
clone_size: -

cdr3_aa: CASSQDLSGGVREQYF
cdr3_nt: TGTGCCAGCAGCCAAGATTTGTCAGGGGGTGTCAGGGAGCAGTACTTC
d_call: TRBD1
v_call: TRBV4-2
cdr3_length: 16
j_call: TRBJ2-7
clone_size: -

cdr3_aa: CASSLDPGGTDTQYF
cdr3_nt: TGTGCCAGCAGTCTAGACCCGGGAGGAACAGATACGCAGTATTTT
d_call: TRBD2
v_call: TRBV3-1/TRBV3-2
cdr3_length: 15
j_call: TRBJ2-3
clone_size: -

cdr3_aa: CASSLVGQYLETQYF
cdr3_nt: TGTGCCAGCAGCTTGGTCGGACAGTACTTGGAGACCCAGTACTTC
d_call: -
v_call: TRBV5-5
cdr3_length: 15
j_call: TRBJ2-5
clone_size: -

cdr3_aa: CARTGVGDTEAFF
cdr3_nt: TGTGCACGGACAGGGGTAGGGGACACTGAAGCTTTCTTT
d_call: TRBD1
v_call: TRBV12-3/TRBV12-4
cdr3_length: 13
j_call: TRBJ1-1
clone_size: -

cdr3_aa: CASSMRVNTEAFF
cdr3_nt: TGTGCCAGTAGTATGAGGGTGAACACTGAAGCTTTCTTT
d_call: -
v_call: TRBV19
cdr3_length: 13
j_call: TRBJ1-1
clone_size: -

cdr3_aa: CASSRNRDNNSPLHF
cdr3_nt: TGTGCCAGTAGTCGCAACCGGGATAATAATTCACCCCTCCACTTT
d_call: -
v_call: TRBV19
cdr3_length: 15
j_call: TRBJ1-6
clone_size: few

cdr3_aa: CASSQEDRDGYTF
cdr3_nt: TGTGCCAGCAGCCAAGAGGACAGGGATGGCTACACCTTC
d_call: TRBD1
v_call: TRBV3-1/TRBV3-2
cdr3_length: 13
j_call: TRBJ1-2
clone_size: -

cdr3_aa: CAWSPRDRGLGNTIYF
cdr3_nt: TGTGCCTGGAGTCCCCGGGACAGGGGGCTCGGAAACACCATATATTTT
d_call: TRBD1
v_call: TRBV30
cdr3_length: 16
j_call: TRBJ1-3
clone_size: -

cdr3_aa: CASSSGGGNSYEQYF
cdr3_nt: TGCGCCAGCAGCTCAGGGGGCGGGAACTCCTACGAGCAGTACTTC
d_call: TRBD1
v_call: TRBV5-1
cdr3_length: 15
j_call: TRBJ2-7
clone_size: -

cdr3_aa: CAISEGQREANVLTF
cdr3_nt: TGTGCCATCAGTGAGGGACAGCGGGAGGCCAACGTCCTGACTTTC
d_call: -
v_call: TRBV10-3
cdr3_length: 15
j_call: TRBJ2-6
clone_size: -

cdr3_aa: CASSLAGPAGNTIYF
cdr3_nt: TGTGCCAGCAGCTTAGCGGGTCCGGCTGGAAACACCATATATTTT
d_call: -
v_call: TRBV5-6
cdr3_length: 15
j_call: TRBJ1-3
clone_size: -

cdr3_aa: CSGSATSGIYNEQFF
cdr3_nt: TGCAGCGGATCGGCGACTAGCGGGATTTACAATGAGCAGTTCTTC
d_call: TRBD2
v_call: TRBV29-1
cdr3_length: 15
j_call: TRBJ2-1
clone_size: -

cdr3_aa: CALGGEPQHF
cdr3_nt: TGTGCCCTCGGGGGGGAGCCCCAGCATTTT
d_call: -
v_call: TRBV28
cdr3_length: 10
j_call: TRBJ1-5
clone_size: -

cdr3_aa: CASSPRDEQYF
cdr3_nt: TGTGCCAGCTCGCCCAGGGACGAGCAGTACTTC
d_call: -
v_call: TRBV18
cdr3_length: 11
j_call: TRBJ2-7
clone_size: -

cdr3_aa: CASRNQGAGGYTF
cdr3_nt: TGTGCCAGCAGGAATCAGGGGGCTGGTGGCTACACCTTC
d_call: TRBD1
v_call: TRBV2
cdr3_length: 13
j_call: TRBJ1-2
clone_size: -

cdr3_aa: CAISEQGVDYGYTF
cdr3_nt: TGTGCCATCAGTGAACAGGGGGTGGACTATGGCTACACCTTC
d_call: TRBD1
v_call: TRBV10-3
cdr3_length: 14
j_call: TRBJ1-2
clone_size: -

cdr3_aa: CASSFDGVDDEQYF
cdr3_nt: TGCGCCAGCAGCTTTGATGGAGTCGATGACGAGCAGTACTTC
d_call: -
v_call: TRBV5-1
cdr3_length: 14
j_call: TRBJ2-7
clone_size: few

cdr3_aa: CASSNQAGGFYEQYF
cdr3_nt: TGTGCCAGCAGTAACCAAGCGGGAGGGTTCTACGAGCAGTACTTC
d_call: TRBD2
v_call: TRBV6-5
cdr3_length: 15
j_call: TRBJ2-7
clone_size: -

cdr3_aa: CASSIAVGGHQPQHF
cdr3_nt: TGTGCCAGTAGTATCGCCGTGGGAGGGCATCAGCCCCAGCATTTT
d_call: -
v_call: TRBV19
cdr3_length: 15
j_call: TRBJ1-5
clone_size: -

cdr3_aa: CASSLTGDEKLFF
cdr3_nt: TGTGCCAGCAGTTTAACAGGGGATGAAAAACTGTTTTTT
d_call: TRBD1
v_call: TRBV28
cdr3_length: 13
j_call: TRBJ1-4
clone_size: -

cdr3_aa: CASSLAGGPYEQYF
cdr3_nt: TGTGCCAGCAGTTTAGCGGGAGGGCCCTACGAGCAGTACTTC
d_call: TRBD2
v_call: TRBV6-2/TRBV6-3
cdr3_length: 14
j_call: TRBJ2-7
clone_size: -

cdr3_aa: CASSLRSSSGNTIYF
cdr3_nt: TGTGCCAGCAGCTTACGTTCCTCCTCTGGAAACACCATATATTTT
d_call: -
v_call: TRBV7-9
cdr3_length: 15
j_call: TRBJ1-3
clone_size: few

cdr3_aa: CASSLVVGQGSGKLFF
cdr3_nt: TGTGCCAGCAGCCTCGTAGTGGGACAGGGGTCTGGGAAACTGTTTTTT
d_call: TRBD1
v_call: TRBV7-2
cdr3_length: 16
j_call: TRBJ1-4
clone_size: few

cdr3_aa: CATSDSRDSEKLFF
cdr3_nt: TGTGCCACCAGTGATTCGCGGGACAGCGAAAAACTGTTTTTT
d_call: TRBD1
v_call: TRBV24-1
cdr3_length: 14
j_call: TRBJ1-4
clone_size: once

cdr3_aa: CASSQDFPGGVSYTF
cdr3_nt: TGCGCCAGCAGCCAAGATTTTCCGGGCGGGGTTAGCTACACCTTC
d_call: -
v_call: TRBV4-1
cdr3_length: 15
j_call: TRBJ1-2
clone_size: once

cdr3_aa: CASSYTRLYEQYF
cdr3_nt: TGTGCCAGCAGCTACACTAGACTGTACGAGCAGTACTTC
d_call: -
v_call: TRBV7-8
cdr3_length: 13
j_call: TRBJ2-7
clone_size: few

cdr3_aa: CASSWGFMNTEAFF
cdr3_nt: TGTGCCAGCAGCTGGGGCTTCATGAACACTGAAGCTTTCTTT
d_call: -
v_call: TRBV7-2
cdr3_length: 14
j_call: TRBJ1-1
clone_size: -

cdr3_aa: CASSEQGAQYGYTF
cdr3_nt: TGTGCCAGCAGTGAACAGGGGGCCCAATATGGCTACACCTTC
d_call: TRBD1
v_call: TRBV2
cdr3_length: 14
j_call: TRBJ1-2
clone_size: -

cdr3_aa: CASSPGTSGQETQYF
cdr3_nt: TGTGCCAGCAGCCCCGGGACTAGCGGTCAAGAGACCCAGTACTTC
d_call: TRBD2
v_call: TRBV4-2
cdr3_length: 15
j_call: TRBJ2-5
clone_size: -

cdr3_aa: CASSLAAGETYNEQFF
cdr3_nt: TGCGCCAGCAGCTTGGCCGCGGGAGAGACCTACAATGAGCAGTTCTTC
d_call: TRBD2
v_call: TRBV5-1
cdr3_length: 16
j_call: TRBJ2-1
clone_size: -